This is a list of T cell receptor beta chains from one sample in a study of T cell repertoires in cytomegalovirus infection. TCRdb re-derived calls from the reads in MiXCR, one entry per CDR3 protein. Counted here are under 800,000 distinct CDR3 sequences, roughly 26% occurring once; the ten biggest clones make up roughly 8%. Sample: CD8+ T cells from PBMCs. The source is a human donor in good health (CMV status not recorded). Some clones in this sample may be carry-over from other donors' samples. CDR3s include the opening cysteine and the closing phenylalanine or tryptophan. A D gene is named only where the DNA matches it firmly. The size of a clone is reported for some rows only, either as once, few or many, or as a class for expanded clones.

TRBJ2-7 | TRBV7-9 | many | TRBD1 | CASTYPTGDYEQYF | TGTGCCAGCACCTACCCGACAGGGGATTACGAGCAGTACTTC
TRBJ1-2 | TRBV24-1 | . | . | CATSDSDSNYGYTF | TGTGCCACCAGTGATTCCGACAGTAACTATGGCTACACCTTC
TRBJ1-2 | TRBV6-5 | many | . | CASSTGLDYGRYGYTF | TGTGCCAGCAGTACGGGACTCGACTATGGCCGATATGGCTACACCTTC
TRBJ2-5 | TRBV7-6 | . | . | CASNAGLLGEETQYF | TGTGCCAGCAACGCAGGCCTCCTAGGAGAAGAGACCCAGTACTTC
TRBJ1-2 | TRBV6-2/TRBV6-3 | . | TRBD1 | CASRTDRDYGYTF | TGTGCCAGCAGGACGGACAGGGACTATGGCTACACCTTC
TRBJ2-2 | TRBV29-1 | few | . | CSVEDRGLFF | TGCAGCGTTGAAGATCGCGGGCTGTTTTTT
TRBJ1-2 | TRBV28 | few | TRBD1 | CAISPIDREDGYTF | TGTGCCATCAGTCCCATCGACAGGGAGGATGGCTACACCTTC
TRBJ2-6 | TRBV7-6 | few | . | CASSLPDSGANVLTF | TGTGCCAGCAGCTTACCCGACTCTGGGGCCAACGTCCTGACTTTC
TRBJ2-3 | TRBV7-9 | . | TRBD2 | CASSGIGTSGAMSTDTQYF | TGTGCCAGCAGCGGGATAGGGACTAGCGGGGCCATGAGCACAGATACGCAGTATTTT
TRBJ1-2 | TRBV25-1 | . | TRBD1 | CASSHRGVGYGYTF | TGTGCCAGCAGCCACAGGGGGGTAGGATATGGCTACACCTTC
TRBJ2-1 | TRBV7-6 | many | . | CASSPRVAKDEQFF | TGTGCCAGCAGCCCCCGAGTAGCTAAGGATGAGCAGTTCTTC
TRBJ2-3 | TRBV7-2 | many | TRBD2 | CASSFLAGGHDTQYF | TGTGCCAGCAGCTTCCTAGCGGGGGGACATGATACGCAGTATTTT